The entry that follows covers one T cell receptor beta chain sequence. The data belong to a study of blood T cell repertoires in COVID-19. The wider study: The samples span acute and convalescent COVID-19 from the United States, Italy and Spain.

Only in-frame clones appear in the TCRdb table, and some are missing; sequencing was by immunoSEQ multiplex PCR. This sample has under 300,000 clones, with roughly 90% found just once. Unmatched junction bases numbered 10, after V lost 7 bases and J lost 2 bases. The CDR3 has 15 amino acids. In germline, CDR1 is MDHEN, CDR2 SYDVKM. J is TRBJ2-7 and V is TRBV28; 8 bases align to TRBD1. The sample consisted of PBMCs or T cells enriched from blood (not recorded which). The TCR sequence derives from a woman between 50 and 59 years old who had recovered from COVID-19. The CDR3 spells CASTTPGQEAYEQYF. Written as DNA, the CDR3 is TGTGCCAGCACCACACCGGGACAGGAGGCCTACGAGCAGTACTTC.